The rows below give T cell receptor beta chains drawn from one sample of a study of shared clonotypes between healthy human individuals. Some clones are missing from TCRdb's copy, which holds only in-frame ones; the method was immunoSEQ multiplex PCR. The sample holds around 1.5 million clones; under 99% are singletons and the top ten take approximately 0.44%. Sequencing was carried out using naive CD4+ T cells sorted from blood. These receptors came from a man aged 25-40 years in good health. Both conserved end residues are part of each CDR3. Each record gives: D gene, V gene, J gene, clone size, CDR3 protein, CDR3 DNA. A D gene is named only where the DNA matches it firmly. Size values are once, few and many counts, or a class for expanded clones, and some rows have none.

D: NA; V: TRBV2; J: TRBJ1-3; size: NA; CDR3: CASISSGNTIYF; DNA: TGTGCCAGCATAAGCTCTGGAAACACCATATATTTT
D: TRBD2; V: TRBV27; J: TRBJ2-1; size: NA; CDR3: CASSLLGLAGYNEQFF; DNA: TGTGCCAGCAGTTTACTGGGACTAGCGGGTTACAATGAGCAGTTCTTC
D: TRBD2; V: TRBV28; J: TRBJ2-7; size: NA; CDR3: CASTSGGTRVYEQYF; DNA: TGTGCCAGCACGAGCGGGGGGACTCGAGTGTACGAGCAGTACTTC
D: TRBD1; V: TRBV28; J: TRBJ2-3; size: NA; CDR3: CASGQTGATDTQYF; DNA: TGTGCCAGCGGACAGACAGGGGCCACAGATACGCAGTATTTT
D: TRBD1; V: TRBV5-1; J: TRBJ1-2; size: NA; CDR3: CASRTTRTGAYGYTF; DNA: TGCGCCAGCAGAACCACAAGGACAGGGGCCTATGGCTACACCTTC
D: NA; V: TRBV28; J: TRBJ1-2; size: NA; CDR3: CASSLARAGRDGYTF; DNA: TGTGCCAGCAGCCTTGCCCGGGCCGGGCGGGATGGCTACACCTTC
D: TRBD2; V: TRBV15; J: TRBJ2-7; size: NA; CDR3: CATSRPGLAGAFSYEQYF; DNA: TGTGCCACCAGCAGACCCGGACTAGCGGGAGCCTTTTCCTACGAGCAGTACTTC
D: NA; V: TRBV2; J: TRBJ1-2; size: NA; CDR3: CASSWTAYYGYTF; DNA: TGTGCCAGCAGTTGGACAGCTTATTATGGCTACACCTTC
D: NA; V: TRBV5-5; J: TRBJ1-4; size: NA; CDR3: CASSLPRSGGATNEKLFF; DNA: TGTGCCAGCAGCTTGCCCCGGTCAGGTGGAGCAACTAATGAAAAACTGTTTTTT
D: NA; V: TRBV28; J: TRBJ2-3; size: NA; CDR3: CASGSGPSTDTQYF; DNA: TGTGCCAGCGGCAGCGGTCCTAGCACAGATACGCAGTATTTT
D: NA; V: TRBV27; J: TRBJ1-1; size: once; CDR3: CASTQRAGHRWGNTEAFF; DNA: TGTGCCAGCACACAAAGGGCGGGACACCGCTGGGGAAACACTGAAGCTTTCTTT
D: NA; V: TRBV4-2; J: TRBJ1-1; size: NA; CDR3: CASSQDSDRMNTEAFF; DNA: TGTGCCAGCAGCCAAGATTCGGACAGAATGAACACTGAAGCTTTCTTT
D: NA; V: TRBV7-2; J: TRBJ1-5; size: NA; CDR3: CASSFRVGNQPQHF; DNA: TGTGCCAGCAGCTTCAGGGTCGGCAATCAGCCCCAGCATTTT
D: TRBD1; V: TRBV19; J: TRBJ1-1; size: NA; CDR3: CASRVSGQVNTEAFF; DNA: TGTGCCAGTAGGGTATCGGGACAGGTGAACACTGAAGCTTTCTTT
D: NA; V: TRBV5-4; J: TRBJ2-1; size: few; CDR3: CASSLTSSYNEQFF; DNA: TGTGCCAGCAGCTTAACTAGCTCCTACAATGAGCAGTTCTTC
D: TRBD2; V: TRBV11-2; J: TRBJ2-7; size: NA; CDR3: CASSKGLAGSGTYEQYF; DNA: TGTGCCAGCAGCAAGGGACTAGCGGGGTCCGGAACCTACGAGCAGTACTTC
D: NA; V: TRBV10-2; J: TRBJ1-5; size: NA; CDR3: CASSVNRVRGLRQPQHF; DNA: TGCGCCAGCAGTGTAAACAGGGTGAGGGGCCTTCGGCAGCCCCAGCATTTT
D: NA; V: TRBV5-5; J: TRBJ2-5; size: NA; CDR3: CASIPTGGWETQYF; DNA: TGTGCCAGCATCCCCACGGGGGGCTGGGAGACCCAGTACTTC
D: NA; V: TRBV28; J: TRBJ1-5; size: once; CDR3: CASARELWGQPQHF; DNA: TGTGCCAGCGCTCGGGAATTATGGGGTCAGCCCCAGCATTTT
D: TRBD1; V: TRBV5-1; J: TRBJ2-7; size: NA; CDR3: CASKSGTGFSEQYF; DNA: TGCGCCAGTAAGTCGGGGACAGGGTTCTCTGAGCAGTACTTC
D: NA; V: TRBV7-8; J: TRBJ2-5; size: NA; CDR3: CASSPHVLRAGRETQYF; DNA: TGTGCCAGCAGCCCTCACGTACTCCGGGCGGGCAGGGAGACCCAGTACTTC
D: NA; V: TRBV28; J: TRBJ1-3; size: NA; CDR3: CASSQWGREGAGNTIYF; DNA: TGTGCCAGCAGCCAATGGGGGAGGGAAGGGGCTGGAAACACCATATATTTT
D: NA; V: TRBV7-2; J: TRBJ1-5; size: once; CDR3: CASSLAGVNSNQPQHF; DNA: TGTGCCAGCAGCTTAGCCGGGGTAAATAGCAATCAGCCCCAGCATTTT
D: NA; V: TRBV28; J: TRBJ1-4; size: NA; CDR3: CASSLKKLFF; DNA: TGTGCCAGCAGTTTGAAGAAACTGTTTTTT
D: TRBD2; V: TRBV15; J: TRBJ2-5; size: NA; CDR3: CATSRGSSGSGETQYF; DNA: TGTGCCACCAGCAGAGGTAGTAGCGGGAGTGGGGAGACCCAGTACTTC
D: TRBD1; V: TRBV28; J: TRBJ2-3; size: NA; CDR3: CASSLLTGGTDTQYF; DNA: TGTGCCAGCAGTTTACTGACAGGGGGCACAGATACGCAGTATTTT
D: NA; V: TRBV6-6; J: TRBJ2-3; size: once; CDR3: CASSYEQSTDTQYF; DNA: TGTGCCAGCAGTTACGAGCAGAGCACAGATACGCAGTATTTT
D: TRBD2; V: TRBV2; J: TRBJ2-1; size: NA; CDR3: CASSELAGGYNEQFF; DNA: TGTGCCAGCAGCGAACTAGCGGGAGGCTACAATGAGCAGTTCTTC
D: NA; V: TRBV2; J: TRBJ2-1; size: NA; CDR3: CASRNFDDSNEQFF; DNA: TGTGCCAGCAGGAATTTTGACGACAGCAATGAGCAGTTCTTC
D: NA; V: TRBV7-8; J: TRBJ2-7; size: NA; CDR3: CASSPTSYEQYF; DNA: TGTGCCAGCAGCCCGACTTCCTACGAGCAGTACTTC
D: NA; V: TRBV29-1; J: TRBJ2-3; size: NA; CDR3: CSAPFGADTQYF; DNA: TGCAGCGCCCCGTTTGGAGCAGATACGCAGTATTTT
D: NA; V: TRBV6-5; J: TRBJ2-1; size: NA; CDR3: CASSSSGHFTDEQFF; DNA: TGTGCCAGCAGTTCGTCGGGACATTTTACCGATGAGCAGTTCTTC
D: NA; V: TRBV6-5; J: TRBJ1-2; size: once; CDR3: CASSYRNYGYTF; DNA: TGTGCCAGCAGTTACAGGAACTATGGCTACACCTTC
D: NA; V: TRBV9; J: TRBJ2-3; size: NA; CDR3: CASSVAPFDTQYF; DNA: TGTGCCAGCAGCGTAGCCCCCTTTGATACGCAGTATTTT
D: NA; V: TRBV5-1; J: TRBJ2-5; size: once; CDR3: CASSLETSTEETQYF; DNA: TGCGCCAGCAGCTTGGAGACATCGACCGAAGAGACCCAGTACTTC
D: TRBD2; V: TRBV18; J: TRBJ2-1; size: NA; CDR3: CASSPGLGIAYNEQFF; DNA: TGTGCCAGCTCGCCGGGACTAGGAATCGCCTACAATGAGCAGTTCTTC
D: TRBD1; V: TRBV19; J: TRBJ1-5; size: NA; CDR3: CASSALTGLRGNQPQHF; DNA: TGTGCCAGTAGTGCCCTGACAGGGCTGAGGGGCAATCAGCCCCAGCATTTT
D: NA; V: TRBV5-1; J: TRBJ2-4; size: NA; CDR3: CASSPERGTTKNIQYF; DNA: TGCGCCAGCAGCCCCGAGAGGGGGACAACCAAAAACATTCAGTACTTC
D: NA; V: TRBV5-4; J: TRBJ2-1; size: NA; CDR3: CASSLEGNEQFF; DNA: TGTGCCAGCAGCTTGGAAGGGAATGAGCAGTTCTTC
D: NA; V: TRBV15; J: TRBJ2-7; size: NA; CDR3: CATSRAGAEQYF; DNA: TGTGCCACCAGCAGAGCAGGGGCCGAGCAGTACTTC
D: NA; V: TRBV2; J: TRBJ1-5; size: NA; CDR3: CASSLRGLDQPQHF; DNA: TGTGCCAGCAGTCTTAGGGGCTTGGATCAGCCCCAGCATTTT
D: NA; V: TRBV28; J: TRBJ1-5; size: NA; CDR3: CASSLGRGYSNQPQHF; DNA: TGTGCCAGCAGTTTGGGGAGGGGGTATAGCAATCAGCCCCAGCATTTT
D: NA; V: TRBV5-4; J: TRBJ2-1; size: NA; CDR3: CASGGRPGTNEQFF; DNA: TGTGCCAGCGGGGGGCGGCCAGGGACGAATGAGCAGTTCTTC
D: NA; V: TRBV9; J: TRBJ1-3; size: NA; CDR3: CASSVATGISGNTIYF; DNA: TGTGCCAGCAGCGTAGCTACGGGAATCTCTGGAAACACCATATATTTT
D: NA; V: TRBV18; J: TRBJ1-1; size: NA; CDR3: CASSPLSGMETEAFF; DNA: TGTGCCAGCTCACCACTATCAGGGATGGAGACTGAAGCTTTCTTT
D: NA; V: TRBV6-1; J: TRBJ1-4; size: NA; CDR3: CASSDWRGVGEKLFF; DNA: TGTGCCAGCAGTGACTGGAGAGGTGTTGGGGAAAAACTGTTTTTT
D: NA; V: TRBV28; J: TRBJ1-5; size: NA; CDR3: CASSLNQPQHF; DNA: TGTGCCAGCAGTCTCAATCAGCCCCAGCATTTT
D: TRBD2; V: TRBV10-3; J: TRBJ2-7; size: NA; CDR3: CAISQGLEGPYEQYF; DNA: TGTGCCATCAGTCAGGGACTAGAGGGGCCCTACGAGCAGTACTTC
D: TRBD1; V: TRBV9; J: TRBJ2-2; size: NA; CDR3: CASSGTGTNTGELFF; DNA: TGTGCCAGCAGCGGGACAGGGACGAACACCGGGGAGCTGTTTTTT
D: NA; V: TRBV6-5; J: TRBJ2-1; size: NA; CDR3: CASSRRGRLYNEQFF; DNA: TGTGCCAGCAGCCGCCGGGGACGACTATACAATGAGCAGTTCTTC
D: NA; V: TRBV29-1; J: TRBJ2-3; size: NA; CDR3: CSVLGNSGGDTDTQYF; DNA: TGCAGCGTTTTGGGCAATAGTGGCGGGGACACAGATACGCAGTATTTT
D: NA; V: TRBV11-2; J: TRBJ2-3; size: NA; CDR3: CASSLVVRDTQYF; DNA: TGTGCCAGCAGCTTAGTTGTTAGAGATACGCAGTATTTT